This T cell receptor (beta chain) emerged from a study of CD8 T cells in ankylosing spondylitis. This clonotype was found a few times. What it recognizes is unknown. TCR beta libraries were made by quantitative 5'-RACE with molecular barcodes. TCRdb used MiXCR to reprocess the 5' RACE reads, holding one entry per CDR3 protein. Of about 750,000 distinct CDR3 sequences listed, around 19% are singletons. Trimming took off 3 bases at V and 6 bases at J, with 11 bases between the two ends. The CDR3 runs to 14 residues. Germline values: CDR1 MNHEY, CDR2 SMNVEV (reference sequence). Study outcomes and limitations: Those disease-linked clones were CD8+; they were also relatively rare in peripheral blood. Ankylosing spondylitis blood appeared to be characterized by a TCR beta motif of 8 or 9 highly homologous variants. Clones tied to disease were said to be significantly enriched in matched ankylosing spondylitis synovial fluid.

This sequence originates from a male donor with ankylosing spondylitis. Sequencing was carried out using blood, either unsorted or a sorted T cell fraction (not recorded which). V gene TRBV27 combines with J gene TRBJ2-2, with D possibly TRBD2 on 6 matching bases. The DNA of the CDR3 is TGTGCCAGCAGTTTGCCCGGGGAGGCCGGGGAGCTGTTTTTT. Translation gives CASSLPGEAGELFF.